The rows below give T cell receptor beta chains drawn from one sample of a study of blood T cell repertoires in COVID-19. Sequencing was performed with immunoSEQ multiplex PCR; in TCRdb, only in-frame clones are kept and a portion is missing. Altogether 250,000 or so clones are present, more than 85% being singletons, with the ten largest covering 2.8%. The sequenced material came from PBMCs or T cells enriched from blood (not recorded which). These receptors all stem from a man in his forties who had been exposed to COVID-19. The CDR3 runs from the conserved cysteine through the conserved F or W. A D gene is named only where the DNA matches it firmly. A clone size is listed for some rows: how often the clone was seen (once, few, many), or a class if it is expanded.

CDR3nt,CDR3aa,d_gene,abundance,j_gene,v_gene
TGTGCCAGATTTCCGGACAGCACCGTGAACACTGAAGCTTTCTTT,CARFPDSTVNTEAFF,-,-,TRBJ1-1,TRBV9
TGCGCCAGCAGCCCCCAGGGGCACGGACAGGGCTACACCTTC,CASSPQGHGQGYTF,-,-,TRBJ1-2,TRBV4-3
TGTGCCAGCAGCTTCTTACAGGGGTCCCGCAACGAGCAGTACTTC,CASSFLQGSRNEQYF,TRBD1,-,TRBJ2-7,TRBV5-6
TGTGCCAGCAGTTTATTGGGTCGGCAGGGCGGCTATGGCTACACCTTC,CASSLLGRQGGYGYTF,-,-,TRBJ1-2,TRBV27
TGCGCCAGCATCGGAGGTCGGGCGGACACCGGGGAGCTGTTTTTT,CASIGGRADTGELFF,-,-,TRBJ2-2,TRBV5-1
TGCGCCAGCAGCCACCTCACAGGGGCGCGCCGCACTAATGAAAAACTGTTTTTT,CASSHLTGARRTNEKLFF,TRBD1,-,TRBJ1-4,TRBV4-1
TGTGCCAGCAGTTTATGGGGACTAGCGGGCAAGGAGACCCAGTACTTC,CASSLWGLAGKETQYF,TRBD2,-,TRBJ2-5,TRBV28
TGTGCCAGCAGACTCGGACAGGGAATTAACTATGGCTACACCTTC,CASRLGQGINYGYTF,TRBD1,-,TRBJ1-2,TRBV3-1/TRBV3-2
TGTGCCAGCAGCGGCCACAGGGGAGATTATAATTCACCCCTCCACTTT,CASSGHRGDYNSPLHF,TRBD1,-,TRBJ1-6,TRBV9
TGTGCCAGCAGCCGGGGGAAAAGTGGCTACACCTTC,CASSRGKSGYTF,-,once,TRBJ1-2,TRBV28
TGTGCCAGCAGCTTAGTTAGTGAGCAGTTCTTC,CASSLVSEQFF,-,-,TRBJ2-1,TRBV11-2
TGTGCCAGCACCCCACGGAGGTACCAAGAGACCCAGTACTTC,CASTPRRYQETQYF,-,-,TRBJ2-5,TRBV6-5
TGTGCCAGCAGCGTAGAGTCAGGGAAAGCAAACGAGCAGTACTTC,CASSVESGKANEQYF,-,-,TRBJ2-7,TRBV9
TGTGCCAGCAGGCGGGACAGGGGACAAGTCATTCAGTACTTC,CASRRDRGQVIQYF,TRBD1,-,TRBJ2-4,TRBV6-5
TGTGCCAGCAGCGCGACACTTACTGGGTACGAGCAGTACTTC,CASSATLTGYEQYF,-,-,TRBJ2-7,TRBV5-6
TGTGCCAGCAGATATGGGAGGGGGGGGCCCGATCAGCCCCAGCATTTT,CASRYGRGGPDQPQHF,-,-,TRBJ1-5,TRBV28
TGTGCCAGCAGCTCCCCTGGTGGGTTAGCGGGAGTAATGGATACGCAGTATTTT,CASSSPGGLAGVMDTQYF,TRBD2,-,TRBJ2-3,TRBV7-9
TGCGCCAGCAGTCAATCCTGCGGCGTTAACACTGAAGCTTTCTTT,CASSQSCGVNTEAFF,-,-,TRBJ1-1,TRBV23-1
TGCGCCAGCAGCTTGGCGGTAGCCCAAAAGGAAGAGACCCAGTACTTC,CASSLAVAQKEETQYF,-,once,TRBJ2-5,TRBV5-1
TGTGCCAGCAGCTTGAACTTCTACGAGCAGTACTTC,CASSLNFYEQYF,-,-,TRBJ2-7,TRBV11-2
TGTGCCAGCAGCTTAGGCAGGGTAAACTACGAGCAGTACTTC,CASSLGRVNYEQYF,-,-,TRBJ2-7,TRBV5-4
TGTGCCAGCAGTTTAGGACAGGGCAGGACCTACGAGCAGTACTTC,CASSLGQGRTYEQYF,TRBD1,once,TRBJ2-7,TRBV27
TGTGCCAGCTCCCCCGGTAATTCACCCCTCCACTTT,CASSPGNSPLHF,-,once,TRBJ1-6,TRBV18
TGTGCCAGCAGCCCCCAGACAGCCTCCTACGAGCAGTACTTC,CASSPQTASYEQYF,-,few,TRBJ2-7,TRBV11-3
TGCGCCAGCAGCACCGGACAGCCGAACACTGAAGCTTTCTTT,CASSTGQPNTEAFF,-,once,TRBJ1-1,TRBV5-1
TGTGCCAGCAGATCCTCGGGGAGGAAAAACAATGAGCAGTTCTTC,CASRSSGRKNNEQFF,-,-,TRBJ2-1,TRBV28
TGTGCCAGCAGTCGTCAAGAGACCCAGTACTTC,CASSRQETQYF,-,-,TRBJ2-5,TRBV2
TGTGCCAGCACCGCGGGCCAGAGGCACAATGAGCAGTTCTTC,CASTAGQRHNEQFF,-,-,TRBJ2-1,TRBV11-2
TGTGCCAGTAGTATAGATCTCGGGCTAGCGGGAGAAATGGAGACCCAGTACTTC,CASSIDLGLAGEMETQYF,TRBD2,-,TRBJ2-5,TRBV19
TGTGCCAGCAGTTCCTGGACAGGTCGCATGAACACTGAAGCTTTCTTT,CASSSWTGRMNTEAFF,TRBD1,once,TRBJ1-1,TRBV28
TGTGCCAGCAGTTCCATGGACAGACTGAACACTGAAGCTTTCTTT,CASSSMDRLNTEAFF,-,-,TRBJ1-1,TRBV27
TGTGCCAGCAGTTCGGGAGGGGGACCAGATACGCAGTATTTT,CASSSGGGPDTQYF,TRBD2,-,TRBJ2-3,TRBV6-2/TRBV6-3
TGTGCCAGCAGTTTCTTGGGGGCCTATGGCTACACCTTC,CASSFLGAYGYTF,-,-,TRBJ1-2,TRBV28
TGTGCCAGCATTACGGCAGGGGGCTCCTACAATGAGCAGTTCTTC,CASITAGGSYNEQFF,TRBD1,-,TRBJ2-1,TRBV6-5
TGTGCCAGCAGCCGACAGTATTCGTCTGGGGCCAACGTCCTGACTTTC,CASSRQYSSGANVLTF,-,-,TRBJ2-6,TRBV7-8
TGTGCCAGCTCACCAACGACGGGGAACACTGAAGCTTTCTTT,CASSPTTGNTEAFF,-,-,TRBJ1-1,TRBV18
TGCGCCAGCAGGACTAGCGGAATCTCTGAGCAGTTCTTC,CASRTSGISEQFF,TRBD2,-,TRBJ2-1,TRBV5-1
TGCGCCTCTGGGCGGGGCACAACTAATGAAAAACTGTTTTTT,CASGRGTTNEKLFF,-,-,TRBJ1-4,TRBV5-1
TGTGCCAGCAGTCCCCCAGGACAGAACTATGGCTACACCTTC,CASSPPGQNYGYTF,-,medium-sized,TRBJ1-2,TRBV27
TGTGCCAGCAGTCCCACCCCGGGACAGGGAATAGGCAATCAGCCCCAGCATTTT,CASSPTPGQGIGNQPQHF,TRBD1,-,TRBJ1-5,TRBV28
TGTGCCAGCAGCCAACTTCTAGCGGGAGATCCCGGGGAGCTGTTTTTT,CASSQLLAGDPGELFF,TRBD2,-,TRBJ2-2,TRBV3-1/TRBV3-2
TGTGCCAGCAGCCGCAACAAAGATCAGCCCCAGCATTTT,CASSRNKDQPQHF,-,-,TRBJ1-5,TRBV3-1/TRBV3-2
TGTGCCACCAGCAGAGAGGCTAATCAGCCCCAGCATTTT,CATSREANQPQHF,-,-,TRBJ1-5,TRBV15
TGTGCCATCGGGAGGGTGGCCACTGAAGCTTTCTTT,CAIGRVATEAFF,-,-,TRBJ1-1,TRBV10-3
TGTGCCAGCAGTCCCTCTTTAACCCCGGGACAAGGGGGAGCTTTCTTT,CASSPSLTPGQGGAFF,-,-,TRBJ1-1,TRBV27
TGTGCCAGCAGCTTAGAAATCCGGACAGGCTCTGGGGCCAACGTCCTGACTTTC,CASSLEIRTGSGANVLTF,TRBD1,-,TRBJ2-6,TRBV7-6
TGCAGCGTTCATGAACAGGGGGCGGATGGCTACACCTTC,CSVHEQGADGYTF,TRBD1,-,TRBJ1-2,TRBV29-1
TGTGCCAGCAGCGTAGAGCTTGGGGGGACAGATACGCAGTATTTT,CASSVELGGTDTQYF,-,-,TRBJ2-3,TRBV9
TGTGCCAGCAGTTTATCAGGGGCAGGCTATGGCTACACCTTC,CASSLSGAGYGYTF,-,-,TRBJ1-2,TRBV28
TGCGCCAGCAGCCAATCGGGACTAGCGGGAGGGCCTACTGAGCAGTTCTTC,CASSQSGLAGGPTEQFF,TRBD2,-,TRBJ2-1,TRBV4-3
TGTGCCAGCAGTTTAGACAGGGAAGCAGTAATGGATGGCTACACCTTC,CASSLDREAVMDGYTF,TRBD1,-,TRBJ1-2,TRBV27